A single sample gave rise to the 32 T cell receptor beta chains below, sequenced in a study of blood T cell repertoires in COVID-19. TCRdb's copy holds only in-frame clones and misses some; the assay was immunoSEQ multiplex PCR. This sample carries tens of thousands of clones, under 90% of them seen once, and the ten largest clones take approximately 20%. Sequenced sample: peripheral blood. These receptors were obtained from a woman at least 80 years old with COVID-19, enrolled during active disease.

The chain employs TRBV24-1 and TRBJ2-3; 16 nucleotides agree with TRBD2. V shed 5 bases, J shed 3 bases, and the junction held 4 bases outside the gene matches. The CDR3 loop spans 17 amino acids. The germline V gene has CDR1 KGHDR and CDR2 SFDVKD. CDR3 bases: TGTGCCACCAGTGGGGGACTAGCGGGAGGGCAAACAGATACGCAGTATTTT. Amino acids: CATSGGLAGGQTDTQYF.

The rearrangement joins TRBV7-9 to TRBJ2-1; no clear D gene. This CDR3 comprises 14 residues. The germline CDR1 and CDR2 sequences are SEHNR and FQNEAQ (reference sequence). Trimming took 3 bases from V and 9 from J, leaving 15 bases between them. The DNA of the CDR3 is TGTGCCAGCAGCTTGACTCTAGAGTTCGGTGAGCAGTTCTTC. It yields the protein CASSLTLEFGEQFF. The full variable domain, rest sourced from reference TRBV7-9 and TRBJ2-1, is DTGVSQNPRHKITKRGQNVTFRCDPISEHNRLYWYRQTLGQGPEFLTYFQNEAQLEKSRLLSDRFSAERPKGSFSTLEIQRTEQGDSAMYLCASSLTLEFGEQFFGPGTRLTVL.

The chain has TRBV5-5 and TRBJ2-1; D is ambiguous. Germline loops: CDR1 SGHKS, CDR2 YYEKEE (reference sequence). CDR3 length equals 14 residues. V lost 9 bases, J lost 0 bases, and 13 bases lay in between. The chain's CDR3 is CATTPRSSYNEQFF. CDR3 sequence (DNA): TGTGCCACCACTCCCCGTAGCTCCTACAATGAGCAGTTCTTC.

This chain's CDR3 is CASSLSGPRGVHEQYF. CDR3 nucleotides: TGTGCCAGCAGCTTGAGTGGGCCACGGGGGGTCCACGAGCAGTACTTC. The rearrangement uses TRBV5-8 and TRBJ2-7; 7 nucleotides line up with TRBD2. After removal of 1 base from V and 5 bases from J, the junction contained 12 bases not matched to a gene. The CDR3 spans 16 residues. The germline V gene has CDR1 SGHTS and CDR2 YDEGEE.

The chain uses TRBV28 and TRBJ2-1, with D possibly matching TRBD1 (5 bases). The CDR3 totals 15 residues. Trimming left V 7 bases short and J 4 bases short, with 17 bases between. CDR1 and CDR2 from the germline V gene are MDHEN and SYDVKM. The DNA for the CDR3 is TGTGCCAGCATCCCCACACTTCAGGGATACAATGAGCAGTTCTTC. Its translation: CASIPTLQGYNEQFF.

V and J are TRBV27 and TRBJ2-5; 8 nucleotides align to TRBD1. The CDR3 spans 15 residues. The junction had 11 bases not matched to a gene; V was cut back by 6 bases and J by 5 bases. Per germline, CDR1 MNHEY and CDR2 SMNVEV (reference sequence). For the CDR3, the DNA is TGTGCCAGCAGCTCAAGACAGGGGCGGGTGGAGACCCAGTACTTC. Its translation: CASSSRQGRVETQYF.

The CDR3 protein is CANPITGIYGYTF. CDR3 in DNA: TGTGCCAACCCCATTACAGGGATCTATGGCTACACCTTC. This rearrangement joins TRBV27 to TRBJ1-2; perhaps TRBD1 as D (6 bases). The CDR3 loop spans 13 amino acids. V lost 10 bases, J lost 4 bases, and 16 bases lay in between. Germline CDR1 and CDR2: MNHEY and SMNVEV (reference sequence).

The chain joins TRBV25-1 to TRBJ2-7; 9 bases map to TRBD2. The CDR3 runs 13 residues. The germline CDR1 and CDR2 sequences are MGHDK and SYGVNS. V lost 6 bases, J lost 3 bases, and 3 bases stayed unmatched. CDR3 protein: CASRRTSDYEQYF. The DNA of the CDR3 is TGTGCCAGCAGACGGACTAGCGACTACGAGCAGTACTTC.

J is TRBJ2-1 and V is TRBV6-5; 12 positions match TRBD2. With 6 bases clipped from V and 5 bases from J, the junction kept 2 bases outside the gene matches. CDR1 MNHEY and CDR2 SVGAGI come from the germline V gene. CDR3 length: 14 amino acids. CDR3 nucleotide sequence: TGTGCCAGCAGCCGACTAGCGGGAGACAATGAGCAGTTCTTC. Amino acids: CASSRLAGDNEQFF.

The chain carries TRBV12-3 or TRBV12-4 and TRBJ2-3; D gene unclear. The CDR3 contains 11 residues. Deletions cut 8 bases from V and 2 bases from J, with 5 bases between. The CDR3: CASQSTDTQYF. The DNA for the CDR3 is TGTGCCAGCCAATCCACAGATACGCAGTATTTT.

This chain connects TRBV7-2 to TRBJ1-1; maybe TRBD1 (5 bases). Trimming cost V 1 base and J 8 bases, with 14 bases left between them. CDR1 is SGHTA and CDR2 is FQGNSA in the germline V gene. This CDR3 is 14 amino acids long. The CDR3 sequence is CASSLVGGAREAFF. The CDR3 DNA reads TGTGCCAGCAGCTTAGTCGGTGGGGCTAGAGAAGCTTTCTTT.

This chain connects TRBV18 to TRBJ2-5; 7 nucleotides agree with TRBD1. CDR1 and CDR2 (germline): KGHSH, LQKENI. The length of the CDR3 is 15 residues. V shed 2 bases, J shed 5 bases, and the junction held 8 bases outside the gene matches. DNA of the CDR3: TGTGCCAGCTCACCATTGACAGGGACAAGGGAGACCCAGTACTTC. It is translated as CASSPLTGTRETQYF. The whole variable domain, filled in from reference TRBV18 and TRBJ2-5, reads NAGVMQNPRHLVRRRGQEARLRCSPMKGHSHVYWYRQLPEEGLKFMVYLQKENIIDESGMPKERFSAEFPKEGPSILRIQQVVRGDSAAYFCASSPLTGTRETQYFGPGTRLLVL.

V and J are TRBV18 and TRBJ2-5; 12 nucleotides agree with TRBD2. Unmatched junction bases numbered 19, after V lost 6 bases and J lost 5 bases. This CDR3 region has 19 residues. Germline V gene sequence: CDR1 KGHSH, CDR2 LQKENI. As DNA, the CDR3 is TGTGCCAGCTCCCGCAGCCCTCCGACTAGCGGGAGTTCTGGGGAGACCCAGTACTTC. This encodes CASSRSPPTSGSSGETQYF.

V usage is TRBV19 and J usage is TRBJ2-1; D call uncertain. Germline lookup yields CDR1 LNHDA and CDR2 SQIVND (reference sequence). V was pared by 3 bases and J by 9 bases, with 12 bases between. The CDR3 covers 13 residues. The CDR3 DNA is TGTGCCAGTAGTATCCTTCCACGGTCTGAGCAGTTCTTC. Protein sequence: CASSILPRSEQFF.

This clone appeared once. The chain uses TRBV6-5 and TRBJ2-5, with D possibly TRBD1 on 6 matching bases. V gave up 4 bases and J gave up 5 bases, with 11 bases separating them. Germline loops: CDR1 MNHEY, CDR2 SVGAGI. The CDR3 totals 13 residues. CDR3 protein: CASSSQGRETQYF. The CDR3 nucleotides read TGTGCCAGCAGTTCACAGGGTCGGGAGACCCAGTACTTC.

J is TRBJ2-3 and V is TRBV5-6, with 9 bases identical to TRBD1. With V trimmed by 4 bases and J by 2 bases, 11 bases remained unmatched. Germline V gene sequence: CDR1 SGHDT, CDR2 YYEEEE. The CDR3 is 17 amino acids. Here the CDR3 DNA reads TGTGCCAGCAGCCGGACAGGGGACGGGTTGACCACAGATACGCAGTATTTT. Its translation: CASSRTGDGLTTDTQYF.

CDR3 bases: TGTGCCACCAGTGATTTAAGGACTAGCGGGAGAGACACAGATACGCAGTATTTT. Amino acids: CATSDLRTSGRDTDTQYF. This sequence joins TRBV24-1 and TRBJ2-3; 13 nucleotides agree with TRBD2. This CDR3 has 18 amino acids. The ends lost 1 base at V and 2 bases at J; junction bases unmatched: 5. CDR1 and CDR2 (germline): KGHDR, SFDVKD.

The V call is TRBV4-1, the J call TRBJ2-2; 9 bases agree with TRBD2. J gave up 3 bases and V 1 base, and 12 bases lay outside the gene matches. CDR1 MGHRA and CDR2 YSYEKL come from the germline V gene. The CDR3 has 19 residues. The CDR3 DNA sequence: TGCGCCAGCAGCCAAGGGGTGGGGCGGGAGGGTCTTTACACCGGGGAGCTGTTTTTT. It translates to CASSQGVGREGLYTGELFF.

The rearrangement links TRBV27 to TRBJ1-2; possible D gene TRBD1, 6 bases. The CDR3 extends over 13 amino acids. Trimming cost V 7 bases and J 6 bases, with 15 bases left between them. Germline assignment: CDR1 MNHEY and CDR2 SMNVEV (reference sequence). The CDR3 protein is CASTRGGSHGYTF. The CDR3 DNA reads as TGTGCCAGCACCCGAGGGGGATCCCATGGCTACACCTTC.

A single count supports this clone. This chain links TRBV6-5 with TRBJ2-1, with TRBD2 identical over 9 bases. Germline loops: CDR1 MNHEY, CDR2 SVGAGI. This CDR3 has 14 residues. The V and J ends lost 4 bases and 9 bases, in that order; junction bases with no gene match: 7. The DNA for the CDR3 is TGTGCCAGCAGTTCCGGGACTAGCTCCCTTGAGCAGTTCTTC. Its protein product is CASSSGTSSLEQFF.

This clone showed up just a few times. The genes are TRBV5-1 and TRBJ2-1, with TRBD2 identical over 10 bases. Germline V gene data show CDR1 as SGHRS and CDR2 as YFSETQ. The CDR3 extends over 15 amino acids. Trimming took 2 bases from V and 7 from J; bases not matched to a gene: 6. CDR3 residues: CASSFPSGSHNEQFF. CDR3 nucleotide sequence: TGCGCCAGCAGCTTCCCTAGCGGGAGCCATAATGAGCAGTTCTTC.

The J gene is TRBJ2-7, the V gene TRBV11-3; D gene unclear. The V gene's germline CDR1 is SGHNT and CDR2 YENEEA. Trimming shortened V by 4 bases and J by 3 bases, and 10 bases separated the two germline ends. CDR3 size: 13 residues. CDR3 protein: CASSSPPGYEQYF. The DNA for the CDR3 is TGTGCCAGCAGCTCCCCCCCAGGCTACGAGCAGTACTTC. Using reference TRBV11-3 and TRBJ2-7 for the parts outside the CDR3, the full variable domain is EAGVVQSPRYKIIEKKQPVAFWCNPISGHNTLYWYLQNLGQGPELLIRYENEEAVDDSQLPKDRFSAERLKGVDSTLKIQPAELGDSAVYLCASSSPPGYEQYFGPGTRLTVT.

For the CDR3, the DNA is TGTGCCAGCAGCGCCCCGGGGGGGGGCTCCTACAATGAGCAGTTCTTC. Its protein is CASSAPGGGSYNEQFF. The chain has TRBV9 and TRBJ2-1; 8 bases fit TRBD2. Germline lookup yields CDR1 SGDLS and CDR2 YYNGEE. CDR3 length: 16 residues. V trimming: 3 bases; J trimming: 0 bases; junction bases outside the gene matches: 5.

The chain combines TRBV15 with TRBJ2-7; a weak D match, TRBD1 (5 bases). Per germline, CDR1 LNHNV and CDR2 YYDKDF (reference sequence). The CDR3 spans 14 residues. With 4 bases removed from V and 2 bases from J, the gap between germline ends came to 12 bases. Here the CDR3 DNA reads TGTGCCACCAGCAAAAACAGGAACGCCTACGAGCAGTACTTC. Protein: CATSKNRNAYEQYF.

The V gene is TRBV14, the J gene TRBJ2-7; 14 bases fit TRBD2. CDR1 is SGHDN and CDR2 is FVKESK in the germline V gene. The trim removed 4 bases at V and 6 bases at J, leaving 5 bases unmatched. The CDR3 consists of 15 residues. The CDR3 region is CASSRSGTSGSEQYF. The CDR3 DNA sequence: TGTGCCAGCAGCCGCAGCGGGACTAGCGGGAGCGAGCAGTACTTC.

With regard to this clone: One junction end disagrees with the germline gene, perhaps due to a read error. The chain employs TRBV12-3 or TRBV12-4 and TRBJ2-7; the match to TRBD2 covers 9 bases. This CDR3 has 13 amino acids. The CDR3 DNA follows: TGCCCACCGCGGGGGGGGCCGACCTACGAGCAGTACTTC. Translated, it gives CPPRGGPTYEQYF.

This chain links TRBV21-1 with TRBJ1-2; the D call TRBD1 from the table was never checked on the DNA. TRBV21-1 is classified as a pseudogene. The CDR3 totals 14 residues. CDR3 nucleotide sequence: TGTGCCAGCAGGAAAGGGACAGGGGGGAATGGCTACACCTTC. Its translation: CASRKGTGGNGYTF.

The chain recombines TRBV6-6 with TRBJ2-7; D not certain. The CDR3 spans 13 residues. V lost 3 bases and J 0 bases, leaving 6 bases between the germline ends. Germline loops: CDR1 MNHNY, CDR2 SVGAGI (reference sequence). The DNA of the CDR3 is TGTGCCAGCAGTTATCCCAACTCCTACGAGCAGTACTTC. This gives the protein CASSYPNSYEQYF.

This sequence joins TRBV7-9 and TRBJ2-4; 11 nucleotides align to TRBD2. The V and J ends lost 1 base and 1 base, in that order; junction bases with no gene match: 9. CDR3 length: 19 amino acids. The germline V gene encodes CDR1 SEHNR and CDR2 FQNEAQ (reference sequence). CDR3 loop: CASSLGGSGRAAAKNIQYF. The CDR3 bases are TGTGCCAGCAGCTTAGGTGGTAGCGGGAGGGCCGCGGCCAAAAACATTCAGTACTTC. The entire variable domain, with the rest obtained from reference TRBV7-9 and TRBJ2-4, is as follows: DTGVSQNPRHKITKRGQNVTFRCDPISEHNRLYWYRQTLGQGPEFLTYFQNEAQLEKSRLLSDRFSAERPKGSFSTLEIQRTEQGDSAMYLCASSLGGSGRAAAKNIQYFGAGTRLSVL.

The chain links TRBV4-1 to TRBJ1-3; a weak D match, TRBD1 (6 bases). The CDR3 totals 17 residues. CDR1 and CDR2 (germline): MGHRA, YSYEKL. Trimming removed 1 base from V and 6 bases from J, with 19 bases in between. The CDR3 region has the DNA TGCGCCAGCAGCCAAGGAGTTATGGGGGCTTCGTTAAACACCATATATTTT. The encoded protein is CASSQGVMGASLNTIYF.

V gene TRBV3-1 (or the pseudogene TRBV3-2) combines with J gene TRBJ1-1; D gene ambiguous. The germline V gene encodes CDR1 LGHDT and CDR2 YNNKEL (reference sequence). This CDR3 comprises 12 residues. V was pared by 8 bases and J by 0 bases, with 7 bases between. The CDR3 DNA reads TGTGCCAGCGTAAGCTTGAACACTGAAGCTTTCTTT. It codes for CASVSLNTEAFF.

The V gene is TRBV7-8, the J gene TRBJ2-7; D is ambiguous. Germline V CDR1 and CDR2: SGHVS, FQNEAQ. The CDR3 length is 14 residues. V lost 0 bases and J lost 1, with 7 bases in between. CDR3 bases: TGTGCCAGCAGCTTAGCAGGAGTGTCCTACGAGCAGTACTTC. Its translation is CASSLAGVSYEQYF.